This TCR beta chain was sequenced in a study of control samples from healthy donors and cancer patients. The CDR3 is made up of 13 amino acids. The J segment lost 8 bases and the V segment lost 2 bases, leaving 3 bases of the junction unmatched. In germline, CDR1 is SGHRS, CDR2 YFSETQ. Profiling relied on immunoSEQ multiplex PCR, and the TCRdb table lists in-frame clones only, not all of them. The sample has some 130,000 clones, about 93% seen once. The sample was PBMCs. The gene calls are TRBV5-1 and TRBJ2-1; the match to TRBD2 covers 8 bases. The TCR sequence derives from a man aged 45-65 years with head and neck cancer. This CDR3 reads CASSLGLAHEQFF. The DNA for the CDR3 is TGCGCCAGCAGCTTAGGACTAGCCCATGAGCAGTTCTTC.